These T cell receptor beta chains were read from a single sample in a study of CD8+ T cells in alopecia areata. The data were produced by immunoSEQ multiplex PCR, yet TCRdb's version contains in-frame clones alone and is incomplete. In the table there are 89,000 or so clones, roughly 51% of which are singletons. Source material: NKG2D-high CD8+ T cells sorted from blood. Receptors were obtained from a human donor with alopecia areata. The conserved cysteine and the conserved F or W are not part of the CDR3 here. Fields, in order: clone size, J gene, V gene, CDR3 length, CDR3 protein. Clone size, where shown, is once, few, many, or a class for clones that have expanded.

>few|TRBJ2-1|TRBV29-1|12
SGGGTSVGNEQF
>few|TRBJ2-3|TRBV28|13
ASSYRDRGTDTQY
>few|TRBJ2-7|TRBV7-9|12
ASSISGSSDEQY
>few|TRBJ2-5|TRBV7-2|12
ASSLAGGVETQY
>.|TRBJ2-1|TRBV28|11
ATHRTAYNEQF
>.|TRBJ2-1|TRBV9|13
ASSKSGYGYNEQF
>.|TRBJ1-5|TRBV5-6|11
ASSLGVGQPQH
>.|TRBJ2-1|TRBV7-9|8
ASSLGEQF
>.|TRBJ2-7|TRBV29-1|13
SVAGLAETSYEQY
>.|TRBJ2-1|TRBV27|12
ASSPGQLDNEQF
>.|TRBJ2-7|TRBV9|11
ASSPSSAYEQY
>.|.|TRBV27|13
ASSLVSPPYNEQF
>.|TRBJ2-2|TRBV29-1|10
SALGRGDWLF
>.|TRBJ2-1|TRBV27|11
ASSLGLYNEQF
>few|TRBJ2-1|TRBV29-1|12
SVVQGGRYNEQF
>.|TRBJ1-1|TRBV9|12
ASSTTGVNTEAF
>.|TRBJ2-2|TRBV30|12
AWTETGNTGELF
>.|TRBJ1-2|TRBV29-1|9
SVRQAEGYT
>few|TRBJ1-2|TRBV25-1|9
ASSEWYGYT
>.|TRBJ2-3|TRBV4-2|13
ASSQGQVSTDTQY
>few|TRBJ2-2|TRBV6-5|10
ASVAGPGELF
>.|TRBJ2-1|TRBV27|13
ASTAIRDSYNEQF
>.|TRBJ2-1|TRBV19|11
AAGGTNINEQF
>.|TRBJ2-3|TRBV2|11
ASLDPLQDTQY
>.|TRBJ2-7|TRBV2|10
ASSGVGLEQY
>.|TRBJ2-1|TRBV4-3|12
ASSQYGSYNEQF
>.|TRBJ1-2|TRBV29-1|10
SVLFLGDGYT
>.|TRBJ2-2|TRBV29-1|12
SVVGQGHPGELF
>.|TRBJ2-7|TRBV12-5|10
ASGLEEPEQY
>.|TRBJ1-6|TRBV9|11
ASSGGDNSPLH